This TCR beta chain was sequenced for a study of shared clonotypes between healthy human individuals. Whole-study context: Aged between 18 and 49, the donors were two women and a few men.

All the donors were Caucasian adults who lived in Nashville, Tennessee. The CDR3 totals 13 residues. Between the trimmed V and J ends, which lost 6 bases and 1 base, there was a span of 8 bases. Germline-derived CDR1 and CDR2 are MNHEY and SVGAGI. In the source study's methods: ImmunoSEQ yielded junction-only sequences lacking quality scores, so filtering differed. Clones were read by immunoSEQ multiplex PCR, and TCRdb kept only the in-frame ones, dropping some. Clonal size and the V and J genes are those of that table, whereas D and trimming came from the DNA. The sample shows about 980,000 clones, approximately 80% of them seen only once.

The sample taken for sequencing was memory CD4+ T cells sorted from blood. Documented subset: CD45RA-negative fraction. This TCR derives from a man younger than 30 in good health. The chain carries TRBV6-5 and TRBJ2-3; no definite D call. The CDR3 region is CASSRLGTDTQYF. The CDR3 DNA reads TGTGCCAGCAGCCGACTGGGCACAGATACGCAGTATTTT.